One sample yielded the 7 T cell receptor beta chains listed below, sequenced in a study of technical replicates of blood from a handful of donors. The data were produced by immunoSEQ multiplex PCR, yet TCRdb's version contains in-frame clones alone and is incomplete. The data hold around 79,000 clones, with 91% observed a single time. Material: T cells isolated from PBMCs. These receptors were obtained from a human donor in good health. Some clones in this sample may be carry-over from other donors' samples.

This chain connects TRBV5-4 to TRBJ2-7, with a tentative D call TRBD2 (6 bases). V was clipped by 4 bases and J by 0 bases, with 11 bases between them. Germline assignment: CDR1 SGHNT and CDR2 YYREEE (reference sequence). The CDR3 has 14 amino acids. CDR3 in amino acids: CASSLASSSYEQYF. CDR3 nucleotides: TGTGCCAGCAGCCTAGCGTCCAGCTCCTACGAGCAGTACTTC.

CDR3 protein: CASSLLAGGQETQYF. Here the CDR3 DNA reads TGTGCCAGCAGCTTGCTAGCGGGAGGCCAAGAGACCCAGTACTTC. The chain links TRBV11-3 to TRBJ2-5; 11 bases map to TRBD2. V trimming: 3 bases; J trimming: 1 base; junction bases outside the gene matches: 1. In germline, CDR1 is SGHNT, CDR2 YENEEA. The CDR3 is made up of 15 amino acids.

The V gene is TRBV30, the J gene TRBJ1-5; TRBD1 matches at 12 bases. Germline values: CDR1 GTSNPN, CDR2 SVGIG (reference sequence). The CDR3 runs to 14 residues. The trim removed 3 bases at V and 5 bases at J, leaving 2 bases unmatched. For the CDR3, the DNA is TGTGCCTGGAGCGGGGACAGGGGGCATCAGCCCCAGCATTTT. This translates into CAWSGDRGHQPQHF.

V usage is TRBV5-5 and J usage is TRBJ2-7; 8 bases are shared with TRBD2. The J segment lost 0 bases and the V segment lost 4 bases, leaving 15 bases of the junction unmatched. Germline V gene sequence: CDR1 SGHKS, CDR2 YYEKEE (reference sequence). The CDR3 is 18 amino acids. The CDR3, as DNA: TGTGCCAGCAGCAATACGTGGTTTGTGCGGGAGGCCTCCTACGAGCAGTACTTC. Protein sequence: CASSNTWFVREASYEQYF. Supplemented by reference TRBV5-5 and TRBJ2-7, the full variable domain reads DAGVTQSPTHLIKTRGQQVTLRCSPISGHKSVSWYQQVLGQGPQFIFQYYEKEERGRGNFPDRFSARQFPNYSSELNVNALLLGDSALYLCASSNTWFVREASYEQYFGPGTRLTVT.

This sequence joins TRBV2 and TRBJ1-1; 9 bases align to TRBD1. The germline V gene encodes CDR1 SNHLY and CDR2 FYNNEI. The CDR3 is 14 residues long. Trimming cost V 6 bases and J 7 bases; bases outside gene matches: 9. For the CDR3, the DNA is TGTGCCAGCAGACAACTACAGGGGGCGGGTGAAGCTTTCTTT. Translation: CASRQLQGAGEAFF.

This chain connects TRBV7-2 to TRBJ1-2, with 8 bases fitting TRBD1. CDR3 length: 15 amino acids. V shed 0 bases, J shed 4 bases, and the junction held 4 bases outside the gene matches. CDR1 and CDR2 from the germline V gene are SGHTA and FQGNSA. In DNA form, the CDR3 reads TGTGCCAGCAGCTTAGCTCGGACAGGGATCTATGGCTACACCTTC. As protein: CASSLARTGIYGYTF.

V gene TRBV27 combines with J gene TRBJ1-4; 7 positions agree with TRBD1. The CDR3 is made up of 14 amino acids. The ends lost 5 bases at V and 8 bases at J; junction bases unmatched: 8. From germline, CDR1 is MNHEY and CDR2 SMNVEV (reference sequence). CDR3 loop: CASSPDRDFEKLFF. The CDR3 coding sequence is TGTGCCAGCAGTCCAGACAGGGACTTCGAAAAACTGTTTTTT.